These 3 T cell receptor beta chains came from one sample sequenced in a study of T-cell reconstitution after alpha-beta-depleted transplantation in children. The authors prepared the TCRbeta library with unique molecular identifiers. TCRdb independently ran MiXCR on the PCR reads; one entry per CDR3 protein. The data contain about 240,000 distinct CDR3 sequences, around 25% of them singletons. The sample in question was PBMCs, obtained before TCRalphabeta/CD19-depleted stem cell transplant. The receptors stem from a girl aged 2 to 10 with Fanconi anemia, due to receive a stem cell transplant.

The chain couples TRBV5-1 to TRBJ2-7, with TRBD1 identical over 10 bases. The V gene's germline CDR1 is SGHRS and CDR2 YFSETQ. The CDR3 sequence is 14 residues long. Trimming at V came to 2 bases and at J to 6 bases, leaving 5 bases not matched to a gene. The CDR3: CASSLGTGEGEQYF. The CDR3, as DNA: TGCGCCAGCAGCTTAGGGACAGGGGAAGGCGAGCAGTACTTC.

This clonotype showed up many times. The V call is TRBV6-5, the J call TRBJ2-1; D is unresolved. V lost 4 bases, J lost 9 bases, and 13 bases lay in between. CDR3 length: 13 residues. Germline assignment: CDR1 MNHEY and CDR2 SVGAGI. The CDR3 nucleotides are TGTGCCAGCAGTTCGCATACGGCCAGTGAGCAGTTCTTC. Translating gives CASSSHTASEQFF.

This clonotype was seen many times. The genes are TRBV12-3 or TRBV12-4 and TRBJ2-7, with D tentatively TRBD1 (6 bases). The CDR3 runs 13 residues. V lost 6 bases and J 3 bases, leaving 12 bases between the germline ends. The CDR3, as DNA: TGTGCCAGCAGGAAGGACAGTAGCTACGAGCAGTACTTC. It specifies CASRKDSSYEQYF.